Below, 30 T cell receptor beta chains from the same sample are listed, as sequenced in a study of control samples from healthy donors and cancer patients. The method was immunoSEQ multiplex PCR; TCRdb's version includes in-frame clones alone and lacks a portion of them. The data hold about 110,000 clones, with roughly nine tenths observed a single time. The specimen sequenced was blood. The receptors were sampled from a human donor in good health. The donor label of this sample is uncertain.

The rearrangement links TRBV7-3 to TRBJ2-5, with a tentative D call TRBD1 (5 bases). Germline V gives CDR1 SGHTA, CDR2 FQGTGA. This CDR3 has 13 residues. The V end was cut by 1 base, the J end by 2 bases, with 5 bases between. The CDR3 DNA reads TGTGCCAGCAGCTTAAGGACACAAGAGACCCAGTACTTC. Translation gives CASSLRTQETQYF.

This clone occurred once. This chain links TRBV6-2 or TRBV6-3 with TRBJ1-2; tentative D call: TRBD1 (6 bases). Trimming removed 4 bases at V and 5 bases at J, with 14 bases between. The germline V gene has CDR1 MNHEY and CDR2 SVGEGT. The CDR3 is made up of 14 amino acids. The chain's CDR3 is CASSSTTGGYGYTF. The CDR3 bases are TGTGCCAGCAGTTCCACGACAGGAGGATATGGCTACACCTTC.

V usage is TRBV9 and J usage is TRBJ2-3; tentatively, D is TRBD1 or TRBD2 (5 bases each). V was trimmed by 2 bases and J by 4 bases, leaving 5 bases between them. The CDR3 has 12 residues. Germline V lookup: CDR1 SGDLS, CDR2 YYNGEE. The CDR3 spells CASSVGADTQYF. CDR3 DNA: TGTGCCAGCAGCGTGGGGGCAGATACGCAGTATTTT.

The chain employs TRBV6-5 and TRBJ1-3, with 7 bases identical to TRBD1. The germline V gene encodes CDR1 MNHEY and CDR2 SVGAGI. Trimming cost V 0 bases and J 3 bases; bases outside gene matches: 5. The CDR3 has 16 amino acids. CDR3 loop: CASSYSPGQIGNTIYF. CDR3 nucleotides: TGTGCCAGCAGTTACTCCCCGGGACAGATTGGAAACACCATATATTTT.

This clone was recorded only once. V is TRBV19 and J is TRBJ2-5; 9 positions match TRBD1. The V and J ends lost 3 bases and 4 bases, in that order; junction bases with no gene match: 12. CDR1 and CDR2 (germline): LNHDA, SQIVND (reference sequence). The length of the CDR3 is 17 residues. DNA for the CDR3: TGTGCCAGTAGTATCGCGGCTTTGACAGGGGGAAGAGAGACCCAGTACTTC. Residues: CASSIAALTGGRETQYF.

This sequence joins TRBV6-5 and TRBJ1-4; weak D call: TRBD1 (6 bases). The germline gives CDR1 MNHEY, CDR2 SVGAGI. Trimming removed 9 bases from V and 7 bases from J, with 21 bases in between. This CDR3 contains 15 residues. In DNA form, the CDR3 reads TGTGCCAGTAGGTCGGCGGAACAGGGTGTTGAAAAACTGTTTTTT. It specifies CASRSAEQGVEKLFF.

The chain is built from TRBV12-3 or TRBV12-4 and TRBJ2-3, with D unclear. The CDR3 spans 11 residues. The V gene lost 9 bases and the J gene lost 5 bases, with 9 bases spanning the gap. The DNA for the CDR3 is TGTGCCAGTGGTTCCATAGATACGCAGTATTTT. Translated: CASGSIDTQYF.

In this sample, this clone turned up once. The chain uses TRBV10-2 and TRBJ2-7; perhaps TRBD2 as D (5 bases). In germline, CDR1 is WSHSY, CDR2 SAAADI. V was cut by 0 bases and J by 1 base, with 10 bases left in between. The CDR3 totals 15 residues. Here the CDR3 reads CASSESPLVSYEQYF. The CDR3 DNA reads as TGCGCCAGCAGTGAGTCGCCACTAGTATCCTACGAGCAGTACTTC.

CDR3 sequence (DNA): TGTGCCAGCAGCAATCCTCGGACAGGGGGTAACACTGAAGCTTTCTTT. This codes for CASSNPRTGGNTEAFF. The rearrangement joins TRBV5-4 to TRBJ1-1; 10 bases align to TRBD1. Germline V gene lookup returns CDR1 SGHNT and CDR2 YYREEE (reference sequence). CDR3 length: 16 amino acids. V shed 4 bases and J 2 bases; nucleotides not matched to a gene: 8.

This chain joins TRBV23-1 and TRBJ2-3; the match to TRBD1 covers 7 bases. TRBV23-1 is recorded as an ORF, its role being uncertain. V lost 9 bases to trimming and J lost 2 bases; unmatched junction nucleotides: 5. The CDR3 length is 13 residues. CDR3 amino acids: CARPGTVTDTQYF. CDR3 nucleotides: TGCGCCAGGCCCGGGACAGTCACAGATACGCAGTATTTT.

V and J are TRBV18 and TRBJ1-5, with TRBD1 identical over 10 bases. Germline trimming cut 4 bases from V and 0 bases from J; bases unmatched to any gene: 6. The CDR3 has 17 amino acids. Germline CDR1 is KGHSH and CDR2 is LQKENI. CDR3 DNA: TGTGCCAGCTCACGGACAGGGGGAGGTGATAGCAATCAGCCCCAGCATTTT. Its protein product is CASSRTGGGDSNQPQHF.

The CDR3 spells CASSYSRTTYEQYF. For the CDR3, the DNA is TGTGCCAGCAGTTACTCGAGGACTACCTACGAGCAGTACTTC. The chain combines TRBV6-6 with TRBJ2-7, with D possibly matching TRBD2 (6 bases). The germline gives CDR1 MNHNY, CDR2 SVGAGI (reference sequence). CDR3 length: 14 residues. V was pared by 0 bases and J by 2 bases, with 8 bases between.

The chain uses TRBV9 and TRBJ1-1, with unresolved D. V lost 0 bases to trimming and J lost 4 bases, with 7 bases between them. This CDR3 spans 13 amino acids. Germline V gives CDR1 SGDLS, CDR2 YYNGEE. CDR3 sequence: CASSVDYLTEAFF. The CDR3 nucleotides read TGTGCCAGCAGCGTAGATTACCTCACTGAAGCTTTCTTT.

This sequence joins TRBV29-1 and TRBJ2-2, with D tentatively TRBD2 (6 bases). Trimming cost V 6 bases and J 1 base, with 12 bases left between them. Germline-derived CDR1 and CDR2 are SQVTM and ANQGSEA. This CDR3 is 14 amino acids long. The CDR3 nucleotides read TGCAGCGTCCGGGGGTACGTGAACACCGGGGAGCTGTTTTTT. Its protein is CSVRGYVNTGELFF.

V usage is TRBV19 and J usage is TRBJ2-2; tentative D call: TRBD1 (5 bases). The CDR3 consists of 14 residues. The V end lost 8 bases, the J end lost 1 base, and 11 bases lay between the germline ends. The V gene's germline CDR1 is LNHDA and CDR2 SQIVND (reference sequence). As DNA, the CDR3 is TGTGCCAGTGCTCGGCAGGGGAACACCGGGGAGCTGTTTTTT. This encodes CASARQGNTGELFF.

V usage is TRBV6-5 and J usage is TRBJ1-1; D unresolved. This CDR3 has 13 amino acids. Germline loops: CDR1 MNHEY, CDR2 SVGAGI. Trimming pared 6 bases from V and 3 bases from J, leaving 11 bases between. The DNA of the CDR3 is TGTGCCAGCAGCAAGGGATCTTACACTGAAGCTTTCTTT. Amino acid sequence: CASSKGSYTEAFF.

The chain combines TRBV14 with TRBJ1-6, with 11 bases matching TRBD1. With V trimmed by 2 bases and J by 8 bases, 5 bases remained unmatched. Per the germline V gene, CDR1 is SGHDN and CDR2 is FVKESK. The CDR3 loop spans 16 amino acids. The CDR3 nucleotides are TGTGCCAGCAGCCAATCCGGGACAGGGGGTTATTCACCCCTCCACTTT. Encoded protein: CASSQSGTGGYSPLHF.

The J gene is TRBJ2-7, the V gene TRBV5-1; unclear D gene. The CDR3 spans 13 residues. V lost 2 bases to trimming and J lost 3 bases, with 9 bases between them. The germline gives CDR1 SGHRS, CDR2 YFSETQ. In DNA form, the CDR3 reads TGCGCCAGCAGCTTTGGCATTAGCTACGAGCAGTACTTC. It specifies CASSFGISYEQYF.

The CDR3 protein is CASSLSQGARTDTQYF. In nucleotides, the CDR3 is TGTGCCAGCAGCTTGAGTCAGGGGGCAAGGACAGATACGCAGTATTTT. The V and J genes are TRBV5-4 and TRBJ2-3; TRBD1 matches 8 bases. Germline V gene data show CDR1 as SGHNT and CDR2 as YYREEE (reference sequence). V lost 1 base, J lost 3 bases, and 7 bases stayed unmatched. The CDR3 runs to 16 residues.

V gene TRBV4-2 combines with J gene TRBJ2-5; 9 bases match TRBD2. CDR3 length: 16 amino acids. Per germline, CDR1 LGHNA and CDR2 YNFKEQ. Germline trimming cut 0 bases from V and 4 bases from J; bases unmatched to any gene: 6. The CDR3 DNA reads as TGTGCCAGCAGCCAAGATCGGCGGGGGGGACGAGAGACCCAGTACTTC. Translation: CASSQDRRGGRETQYF.

This clone was seen once. The CDR3 sequence: CASSLRGTEKTQYF. CDR3 nucleotides: TGTGCCAGCAGCTTGAGGGGGACCGAGAAGACCCAGTACTTC. The chain carries TRBV5-4 and TRBJ2-5, with D possibly matching TRBD1 (6 bases). The CDR3 has 14 residues. Between the trimmed V and J ends, which lost 1 base and 6 bases, there was a span of 13 bases. CDR1 and CDR2 from the germline V gene are SGHNT and YYREEE (reference sequence).

The chain couples TRBV24-1 to TRBJ1-3; unclear D gene. CDR1 and CDR2 (germline): KGHDR, SFDVKD. This CDR3 is built from 13 residues. The V end lost 2 bases, the J end lost 4 bases, and 5 bases lay between the germline ends. The CDR3 sequence is CATSDSLGNTIYF. Here the CDR3 DNA reads TGTGCCACCAGTGATTCCTTGGGAAACACCATATATTTT.

This chain uses TRBV18 with TRBJ2-7; D might be TRBD1 (6 bases). The CDR3 is 16 amino acids. The germline gives CDR1 KGHSH, CDR2 LQKENI. Trimming removed 3 bases at V and 4 bases at J, with 19 bases between. CDR3 residues: CASSPGVATGKYEQYF. In nucleotides, the CDR3 is TGTGCCAGCTCACCGGGGGTTGCAACAGGGAAGTACGAGCAGTACTTC.

The chain combines TRBV5-6 with TRBJ2-2; 9 bases are shared with TRBD1. The CDR3 contains 16 residues. Trimming took 1 base from V and 3 from J; bases not matched to a gene: 4. Per germline, CDR1 SGHDT and CDR2 YYEEEE. CDR3 amino acids: CASSLLGQGHTGELFF. As DNA, the CDR3 is TGTGCCAGCAGCTTGCTTGGACAGGGGCACACCGGGGAGCTGTTTTTT.

This clone showed up just a few times. The chain has TRBV12-3 or TRBV12-4 and TRBJ1-6; D is ambiguous. There are 13 residues in the CDR3. Trimming took off 5 bases at V and 7 bases at J, with 9 bases between the two ends. The CDR3 DNA reads as TGTGCCAGCAGTCTAGGACGGAATTCACCCCTCCACTTT. This sequence encodes CASSLGRNSPLHF.

The CDR3 nucleotides are TGCGCCAGCAGCTTTGACGGCTCCTATAATTCACCCCTCCACTTT. Its translation is CASSFDGSYNSPLHF. This sequence joins TRBV5-1 and TRBJ1-6; D gene uncertain. Trimming removed 2 bases from V and 0 bases from J, with 6 bases in between. The CDR3 is made up of 15 amino acids. Germline lookup yields CDR1 SGHRS and CDR2 YFSETQ.

This chain connects TRBV6-1 to TRBJ2-1; possible D gene TRBD2, 6 bases. CDR1 MNHNS and CDR2 SASEGT come from the germline V gene. This CDR3 contains 15 residues. Trimming removed 3 bases at V and 5 bases at J, with 14 bases between. CDR3 sequence reads: CASSDAGLLNNEQFF. DNA of the CDR3: TGTGCCAGCAGTGACGCGGGACTCCTAAACAATGAGCAGTTCTTC.

The CDR3, as DNA: TGTGCCAGCAGCAGGGTACCTAATGAAAAACTGTTTTTT. This codes for CASSRVPNEKLFF. V gene TRBV6-5 combines with J gene TRBJ1-4, with a tentative D call TRBD1 (5 bases). V lost 6 bases, J lost 3 bases, and 8 bases lay in between. From germline, CDR1 is MNHEY and CDR2 SVGAGI. This CDR3 spans 13 amino acids.

A note on this clone: At one boundary the junction diverges from the germline segment, which might be a read error. The chain carries TRBV7-9 and TRBJ1-5; 11 bases map to TRBD1. The germline V gene encodes CDR1 SEHNR and CDR2 FQNEAQ (reference sequence). This CDR3 is built from 17 residues. Here the CDR3 reads CASSPWTGGAGYQSQHF. CDR3 in DNA: TGTGCCAGCAGCCCCTGGACAGGGGGCGCCGGGTATCAGTCCCAGCATTTT.

The V call is TRBV19, the J call TRBJ1-2; TRBD1 matches at 9 bases. The V and J ends lost 5 bases and 5 bases, in that order; junction bases with no gene match: 9. Germline assignment: CDR1 LNHDA and CDR2 SQIVND (reference sequence). The CDR3 spans 15 residues. Here the CDR3 DNA reads TGTGCCAGTAGTCCACCGGGACAGGGCATTTATGGCTACACCTTC. This sequence encodes CASSPPGQGIYGYTF. Full variable domain (rest looked up from reference TRBV19 and TRBJ1-2): DGGITQSPKYLFRKEGQNVTLSCEQNLNHDAMYWYRQDPGQGLRLIYYSQIVNDFQKGDIAEGYSVSREKKESFPLTVTSAQKNPTAFYLCASSPPGQGIYGYTFGSGTRLTVV.